A selection of T cell receptor beta chains follows, all from one sample in a study of Graves' ophthalmopathy and Graves' hyperthyroidism. TCRdb fed the multiplex PCR reads into MiXCR, producing one record per CDR3 protein. This sample has just over 600,000 distinct CDR3 sequences, with approximately 21% found just once. Source material: peripheral blood. The receptors come from a woman younger than 30 with stable Graves' hyperthyroidism. Some clones in this sample may be carry-over from other donors' samples. Each CDR3 is given with its conserved first and last residue. The D gene is left open where the match is weak. The listing skips clone size in some rows; elsewhere it reads once, few, many or a size class.

>NA|TRBV12-3/TRBV12-4|TRBJ1-2|NA
CASSPAGGGRVYGYTF
TGTGCCAGCAGTCCCGCCGGTGGGGGGAGAGTCTATGGCTACACCTTC
>NA|TRBV30|TRBJ2-5|NA
CAWNRGPDQETQYF
TGTGCCTGGAATCGCGGACCTGACCAAGAGACCCAGTACTTC
>TRBD1|TRBV28|TRBJ2-5|many
CASSFTGTGVGETQYF
TGTGCCAGCAGTTTTACCGGGACAGGGGTCGGAGAGACCCAGTACTTC
>TRBD1|TRBV2|TRBJ2-7|many
CGGGQGQYEQYF
TGTGGGGGAGGACAGGGTCAATACGAGCAGTACTTC
>TRBD2|TRBV11-2|TRBJ2-3|once
CASSLLAWGTDTQYF
TGTGCCAGCAGTCTACTAGCGTGGGGCACAGATACGCAGTATTTT
>NA|TRBV20-1|TRBJ2-7|NA
CSAREAGPDYEQYF
TGCAGTGCTAGAGAGGCAGGGCCAGACTACGAGCAGTACTTC
>NA|TRBV10-3|TRBJ2-5|NA
CAITTGEGETQYF
TGTGCCATCACCACAGGGGAGGGTGAGACCCAGTACTTC
>NA|TRBV19|TRBJ2-7|many
CASRPPDGGEQYF
TGTGCCAGTAGGCCCCCGGATGGTGGGGAGCAGTACTTC
>NA|TRBV28|TRBJ1-5|NA
CASSPPTVTLPQHF
TGTGCCAGCAGCCCCCCGACAGTTACGTTGCCCCAGCATTTT
>NA|TRBV6-5|TRBJ1-3|many
CASSYSQSAGNTIYF
TGTGCCAGCAGTTACTCCCAGTCTGCTGGAAACACCATATATTTT
>TRBD1|TRBV24-1|TRBJ2-5|many
CATSDRDRGWETQYF
TGTGCCACCAGTGATCGGGACAGGGGGTGGGAGACCCAGTACTTC
>NA|TRBV6-2/TRBV6-3|TRBJ2-5|once
CASSTREETQYF
TGTGCCAGCAGTACCAGGGAGGAGACCCAGTACTTC
>NA|TRBV28|TRBJ1-6|many
CASSFDYRESSYNSPLHF
TGTGCCAGCAGTTTCGACTACAGGGAAAGCTCCTATAATTCACCCCTCCACTTT
>TRBD1|TRBV5-1|TRBJ1-2|many
CASSSDREALIYGYTF
TGCGCCAGCAGCTCGGACAGGGAAGCCCTCATCTATGGCTACACCTTC
>NA|TRBV5-1|TRBJ1-1|many
CASSFMANTEAFF
TGCGCCAGCAGCTTTATGGCGAACACTGAAGCTTTCTTT
>TRBD1|TRBV28|TRBJ2-7|NA
CASGKPGQDSYEQYF
TGTGCCAGCGGAAAACCGGGACAGGACTCCTACGAGCAGTACTTC
>TRBD1|TRBV11-1|TRBJ1-3|NA
CASSLPVTGEPGNTIYF
TGTGCCAGCAGCTTACCGGTCACAGGGGAGCCTGGAAACACCATATATTTT
>NA|TRBV10-3|TRBJ2-7|NA
CAISEGAVGEQYF
TGTGCCATCAGTGAGGGGGCAGTGGGCGAGCAGTACTTC
>NA|TRBV6-1|TRBJ2-5|many
CASSELGRETQYF
TGTGCCAGCAGTGAGCTGGGGCGAGAGACCCAGTACTTC
>TRBD2|TRBV9|TRBJ2-5|many
CASSGTPGPLAGWETQYF
TGTGCCAGCAGCGGAACCCCTGGCCCTTTAGCGGGATGGGAGACCCAGTACTTC